The entry below gives a single T cell receptor (beta chain) sequence along with its context. Its specificity is not known. Mismatch with germline at one junction end may stem from a read error. This record belongs to a study of CD8+CD57+ T cells in acquired aplastic anemia. Study conclusions and caveats: Patients had approximately 29 CD8+ CDR3 sequences in common with controls (the shared set). Between patients and controls, CD8+ Simpson's diversity did not vary significantly.

Investigators profiled TCR beta VDJ and CDR3 from genomic DNA template. From the reads, TCRdb called clonotypes with MiXCR, one entry per CDR3 protein. Of about 81,000 distinct CDR3 sequences in the sample, more than 40% are singletons; the top ten hold approximately 62%. Germline CDR1 reads SGHRS; CDR2 reads YFSETQ. The CDR3 contains 15 residues. The clonotype comes from a human donor in good health, serving as a control. This sequence joins TRBV5-1 and TRBJ1-6; D uncertain. Source material: sorted CD4+, CD8+, or CD8+CD57+ T cells (not recorded which) from PBMCs. CDR3 nucleotides: TGCGCCAGCAGCCGTGATCGGAGTACGAATTCACCCCCCCACTTT. The encoded protein is CASSRDRSTNSPPHF.